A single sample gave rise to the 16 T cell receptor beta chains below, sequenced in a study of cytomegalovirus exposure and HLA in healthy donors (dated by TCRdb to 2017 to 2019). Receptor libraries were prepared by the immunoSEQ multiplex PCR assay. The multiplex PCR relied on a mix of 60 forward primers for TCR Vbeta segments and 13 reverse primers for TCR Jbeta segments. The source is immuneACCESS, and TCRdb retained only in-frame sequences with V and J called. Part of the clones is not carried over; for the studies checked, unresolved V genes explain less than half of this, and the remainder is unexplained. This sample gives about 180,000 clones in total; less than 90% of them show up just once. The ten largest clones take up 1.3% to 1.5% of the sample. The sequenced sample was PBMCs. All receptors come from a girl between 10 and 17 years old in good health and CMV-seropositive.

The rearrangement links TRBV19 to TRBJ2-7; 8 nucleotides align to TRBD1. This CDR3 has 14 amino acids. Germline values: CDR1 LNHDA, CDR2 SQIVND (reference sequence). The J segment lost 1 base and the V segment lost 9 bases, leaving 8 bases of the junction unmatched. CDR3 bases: TGTGCCAGCTCCCGGGACAGGAGTTCCTACGAGCAGTACTTC. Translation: CASSRDRSSYEQYF.

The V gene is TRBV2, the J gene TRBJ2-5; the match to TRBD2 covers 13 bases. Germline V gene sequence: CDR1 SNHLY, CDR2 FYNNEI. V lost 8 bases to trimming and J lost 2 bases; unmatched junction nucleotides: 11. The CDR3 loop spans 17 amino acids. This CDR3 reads CASRARLAGGRQETQYF. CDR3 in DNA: TGTGCCAGCCGTGCCAGACTAGCGGGAGGTCGGCAAGAGACCCAGTACTTC.

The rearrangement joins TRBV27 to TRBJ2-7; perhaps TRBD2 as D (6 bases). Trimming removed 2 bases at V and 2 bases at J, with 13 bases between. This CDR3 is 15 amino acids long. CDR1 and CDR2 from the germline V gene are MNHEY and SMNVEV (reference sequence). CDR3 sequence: CASSLSSGGTYEQYF. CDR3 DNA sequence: TGTGCCAGCAGTTTAAGCAGCGGAGGGACCTACGAGCAGTACTTC.

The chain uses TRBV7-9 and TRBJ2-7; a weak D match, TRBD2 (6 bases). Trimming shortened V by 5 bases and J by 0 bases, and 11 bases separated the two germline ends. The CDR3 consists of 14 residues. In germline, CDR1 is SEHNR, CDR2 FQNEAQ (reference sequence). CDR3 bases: TGTGCCAGCAGCCCGGGACTCCGCTCCTACGAGCAGTACTTC. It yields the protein CASSPGLRSYEQYF. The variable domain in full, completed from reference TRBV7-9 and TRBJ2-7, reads DTGVSQNPRHKITKRGQNVTFRCDPISEHNRLYWYRQTLGQGPEFLTYFQNEAQLEKSRLLSDRFSAERPKGSFSTLEIQRTEQGDSAMYLCASSPGLRSYEQYFGPGTRLTVT.

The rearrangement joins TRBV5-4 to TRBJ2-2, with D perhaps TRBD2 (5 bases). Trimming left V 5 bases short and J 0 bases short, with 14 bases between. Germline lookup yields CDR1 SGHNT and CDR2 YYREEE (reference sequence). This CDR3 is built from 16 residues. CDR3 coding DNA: TGTGCCAGCAGTGACGGACTGTTCGCGAACACCGGGGAGCTGTTTTTT. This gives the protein CASSDGLFANTGELFF.

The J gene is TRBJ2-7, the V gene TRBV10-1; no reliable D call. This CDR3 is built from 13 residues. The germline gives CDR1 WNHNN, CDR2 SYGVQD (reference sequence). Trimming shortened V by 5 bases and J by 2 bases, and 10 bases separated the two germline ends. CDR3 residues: CASSLPPTYEQYF. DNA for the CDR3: TGCGCCAGCAGTCTACCTCCGACCTACGAGCAGTACTTC.

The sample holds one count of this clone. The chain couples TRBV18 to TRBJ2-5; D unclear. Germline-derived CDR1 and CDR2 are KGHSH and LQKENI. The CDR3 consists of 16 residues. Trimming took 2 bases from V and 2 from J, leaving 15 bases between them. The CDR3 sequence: CASSPFSATSQETQYF. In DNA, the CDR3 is TGTGCCAGCTCACCATTCTCCGCTACCTCTCAAGAGACCCAGTACTTC.

CDR3 sequence: CASKPGGGRGYTF. Here the CDR3 DNA reads TGTGCCAGTAAGCCCGGGGGTGGTCGCGGCTACACCTTC. The chain combines TRBV19 with TRBJ1-2, with D perhaps TRBD1 (5 bases). Germline V gene lookup returns CDR1 LNHDA and CDR2 SQIVND (reference sequence). The V end lost 7 bases, the J end lost 8 bases, and 17 bases lay between the germline ends. The CDR3 is 13 amino acids.

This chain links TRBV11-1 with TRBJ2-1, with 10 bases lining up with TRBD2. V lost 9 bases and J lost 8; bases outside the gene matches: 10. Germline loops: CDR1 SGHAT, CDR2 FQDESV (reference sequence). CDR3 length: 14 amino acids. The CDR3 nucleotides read TGTGCCAGGCTAATAGCGGGAGGAGGCTATGAGCAGTTCTTC. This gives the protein CARLIAGGGYEQFF. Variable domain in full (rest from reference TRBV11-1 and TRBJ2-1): EAEVAQSPRYKITEKSQAVAFWCDPISGHATLYWYRQILGQGPELLVQFQDESVVDDSQLPKDRFSAERLKGVDSTLKIQPAELGDSAMYLCARLIAGGGYEQFFGPGTRLTVL.

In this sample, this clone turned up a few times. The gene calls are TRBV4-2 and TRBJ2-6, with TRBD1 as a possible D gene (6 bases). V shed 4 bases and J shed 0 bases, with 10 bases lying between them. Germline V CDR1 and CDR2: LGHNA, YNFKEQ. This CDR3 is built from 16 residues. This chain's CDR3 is CASSLRDNSGANVLTF. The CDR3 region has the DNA TGTGCCAGCAGCCTCCGGGACAACTCTGGGGCCAACGTCCTGACTTTC.

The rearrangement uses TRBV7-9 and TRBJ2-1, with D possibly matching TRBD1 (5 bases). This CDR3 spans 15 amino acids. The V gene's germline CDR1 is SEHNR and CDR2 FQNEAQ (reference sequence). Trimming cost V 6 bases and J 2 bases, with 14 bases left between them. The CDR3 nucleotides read TGTGCCAGCAGGATCGACAGAGGTACCTACAATGAGCAGTTCTTC. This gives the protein CASRIDRGTYNEQFF.

CDR3 nucleotides: TGCGCCAGCAGGGTCAGGGGGTTTGAAAACACTGAAGCTTTCTTT. It translates to CASRVRGFENTEAFF. V usage is TRBV4-1 and J usage is TRBJ1-1; 7 bases match TRBD1. J lost 2 bases, V lost 6 bases, and 9 bases had no gene match. This CDR3 comprises 15 residues. Germline V gene lookup returns CDR1 MGHRA and CDR2 YSYEKL.

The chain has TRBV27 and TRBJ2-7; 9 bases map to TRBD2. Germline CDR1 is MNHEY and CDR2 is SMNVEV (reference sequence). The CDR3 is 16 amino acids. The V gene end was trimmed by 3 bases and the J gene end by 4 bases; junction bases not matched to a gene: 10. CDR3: CASSFYPSGNKYEQYF. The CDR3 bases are TGTGCCAGCAGTTTCTATCCTAGCGGGAATAAGTACGAGCAGTACTTC.

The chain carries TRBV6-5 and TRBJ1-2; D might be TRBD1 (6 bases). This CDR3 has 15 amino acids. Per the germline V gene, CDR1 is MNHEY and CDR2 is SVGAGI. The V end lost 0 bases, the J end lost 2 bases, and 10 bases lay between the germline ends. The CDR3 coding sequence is TGTGCCAGCAGTTACTCGAGGCAGGGGAACTATGGCTACACCTTC. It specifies CASSYSRQGNYGYTF.

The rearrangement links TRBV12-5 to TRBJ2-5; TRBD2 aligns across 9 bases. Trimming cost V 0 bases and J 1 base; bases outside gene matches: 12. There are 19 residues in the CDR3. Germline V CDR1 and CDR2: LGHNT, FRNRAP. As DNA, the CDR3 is TGTGCTAGTGGTTTGGTACGGCCCGCTAGCGGGACCAGCCAAGAGACCCAGTACTTC. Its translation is CASGLVRPASGTSQETQYF.

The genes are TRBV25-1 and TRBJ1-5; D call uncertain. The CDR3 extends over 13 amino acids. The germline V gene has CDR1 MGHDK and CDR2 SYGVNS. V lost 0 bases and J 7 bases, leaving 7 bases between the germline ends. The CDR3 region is CASSEYSGQPQHF. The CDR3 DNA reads TGTGCCAGCAGTGAATACTCCGGGCAGCCCCAGCATTTT. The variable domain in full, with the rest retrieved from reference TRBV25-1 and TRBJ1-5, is EADIYQTPRYLVIGTGKKITLECSQTMGHDKMYWYQQDPGMELHLIHYSYGVNSTEKGDLSSESTVSRIRTEHFPLTLESARPSHTSQYLCASSEYSGQPQHFGDGTRLSIL.